This T cell receptor (beta chain) came from a study of vaccination effects on CD4 cells after COVID-19 (dated by TCRdb to between 2021 and 2023). Regarding the complete study: Post-vaccine samples across the study were collected a median of 72 days after the second dose, with a range of 14 to 241. The study compared SARS-CoV-2 spike-specific CD4+ TCR repertoires before and after mRNA vaccination in COVID-19 convalescent patients and infection-naive vaccine recipients. In the study, cultures from other donors were sequenced using the Oncomine TCR Beta short-read assay on an Illumina iSeq 100. A total of over nine COVID-19 convalescent patients and a handful of SARS-CoV-2-naive healthy vaccine recipients were included in the full study.

What the research found in general, with its limitations: Both infection-induced and vaccine-induced clones contracted markedly at late post-vaccination timepoints, which is consistent with waning T cell responses. Limitations of the study were the small number of convalescent patients and the absence of early post-infection timepoints. In healthy vaccine recipients, vaccine-induced clones were almost all SARS-CoV-2 mono-reactive, with only 1 of 255 being cross-reactive with common cold coronaviruses.

The ViraFEST assay stimulated PBMC with viral peptide pools and then used TCR sequencing to identify antigen-specific CD4+ T cell clonotypes by expansion. After roughly 11 days of culture, CD4+ T cells were isolated with the EasySep CD4+ T cell isolation kit. Each participant got two doses of an mRNA SARS-CoV-2 vaccine, either BNT162b2 or mRNA-1273. None of the healthy vaccine recipients had a prior SARS-CoV-2 infection, which was confirmed by nucleocapsid antibody tests that came back negative both before and after vaccination. Each well held two million PBMC cultured in IMDM containing about 5.5% human AB serum, 8 to 10 IU/ml IL-2 and gentamicin, along with 10 ug/ml peptides. Half of the culture medium was replaced with fresh IL-2-containing medium on days 3 and 7. Each peptide stimulation condition was cultured in triplicate wells unless otherwise noted. PBMC were separated from whole blood using Ficoll-Paque Plus gradient centrifugation and were then either cryopreserved at -140C or used fresh. The overlapping peptide pools covered the spike proteins of SARS-CoV-2 as well as those of the common cold coronaviruses HCoV-NL63, HCoV-OC43 and HCoV-229E. The QIAamp micro DNA kit was used to extract genomic DNA from the cultured CD4+ T cells.

To prepare the library, the immunoSEQ multiplex PCR assay was applied. DNA from the cultured and isolated CD4+ T cells underwent TCR beta CDR3 sequencing. The original pipeline was this. Non-productive TCR sequences were removed and reads were trimmed to the CDR3 region, keeping CDR3s of at least 7 amino acids. The MANAFEST web app was used to pick out antigen-specific clonotypes by comparing their expansion in peptide wells with that in reference cultures. For clones to be considered positive, expansion at FDR<0.05 versus reference and all other wells, an odds ratio above 5, and a frequency above 0.1% in two replicate wells were required. A clonotype was called cross-reactive if it was significantly expanded both in SARS-CoV-2 spike wells and in at least one common cold coronavirus spike condition. Using the stringdist R package, CDR3 similarity was measured by Levenshtein distance, and unrooted trees were constructed with ape in R 3.6.1. The table was pulled from immuneACCESS by TCRdb, which kept in-frame rearrangements only. Such tables lose some clones; where checked, under half of the loss comes from unresolved V genes, and the rest has no known cause. V and J calls and clone size follow that table, whereas D and trimming were derived from the DNA. This sample holds about 31,000 clones; almost 75% were observed only once. The ten largest clonotypes hold roughly 15% of the sample.

Trimming takes 9 bases from V and 7 bases from J, and the germline ends sit 16 bases apart. There are 13 amino acids in the CDR3, from cysteine to phenylalanine inclusive. Solely the CDR3 DNA is kept, with 39 bases framed from the first base. About this clone: What antigen it recognizes has not been identified. Base qualities are missing; no much larger clone stands one base away.

The sequence came from a human donor who received a COVID-19 vaccine. The source was CD4+ T cells from PBMCs cultured with HCoV-229E spike peptides, collected after COVID-19 vaccination. The cell subset or site label on this specimen signifies: HCoV-229E spike overlapping peptide pool stimulation. The chain is made from TRBV12-3 or TRBV12-4 and TRBJ2-1; tentative D gene TRBD1, with 5 bases matching. This receptor has the CDR3 CASDSTLSNEQFF. The DNA reads TGTGCCAGTGACAGTACCCTTTCGAATGAGCAGTTCTTC.